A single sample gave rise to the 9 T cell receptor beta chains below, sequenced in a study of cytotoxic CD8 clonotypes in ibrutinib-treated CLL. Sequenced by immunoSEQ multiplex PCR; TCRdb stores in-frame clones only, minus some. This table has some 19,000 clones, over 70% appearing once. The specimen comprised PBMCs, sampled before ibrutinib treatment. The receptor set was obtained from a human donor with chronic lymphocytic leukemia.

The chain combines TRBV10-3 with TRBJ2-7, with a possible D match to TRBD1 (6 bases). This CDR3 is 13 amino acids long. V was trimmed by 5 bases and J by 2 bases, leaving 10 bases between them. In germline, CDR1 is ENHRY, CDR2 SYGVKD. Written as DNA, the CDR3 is TGTGCCATCAGTCCGGGACACCCCTACGAGCAGTACTTC. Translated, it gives CAISPGHPYEQYF.

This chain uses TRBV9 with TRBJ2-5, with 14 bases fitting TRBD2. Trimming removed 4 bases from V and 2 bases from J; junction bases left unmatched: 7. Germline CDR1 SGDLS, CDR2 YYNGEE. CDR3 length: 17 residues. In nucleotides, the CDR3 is TGTGCCAGCAGCCCTGGGACTAGCGGGGGAGGGCAAGAGACCCAGTACTTC. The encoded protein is CASSPGTSGGGQETQYF.

The CDR3 loop is CASSSAATNEKLFF. CDR3 in DNA: TGTGCCAGTTCCTCGGCTGCAACTAATGAAAAACTGTTTTTT. The chain links TRBV6-1 to TRBJ1-4; D gene uncertain. The CDR3 contains 14 residues. Trimming left V 9 bases short and J 0 bases short, with 11 bases between. CDR1 is MNHNS, CDR2 SASEGT, per germline.

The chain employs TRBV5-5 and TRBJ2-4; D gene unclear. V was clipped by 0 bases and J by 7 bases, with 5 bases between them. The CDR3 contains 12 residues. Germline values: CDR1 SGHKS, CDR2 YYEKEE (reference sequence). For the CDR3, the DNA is TGTGCCAGCAGCTTGGGATCGAACATTCAGTACTTC. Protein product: CASSLGSNIQYF.

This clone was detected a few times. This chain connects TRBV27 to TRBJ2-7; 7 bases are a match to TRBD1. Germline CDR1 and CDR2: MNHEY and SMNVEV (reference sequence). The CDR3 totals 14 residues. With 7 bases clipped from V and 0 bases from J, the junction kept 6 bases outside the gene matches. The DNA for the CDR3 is TGTGCCAGCAATTCCGGGGACAGCTCCTACGAGCAGTACTTC. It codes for CASNSGDSSYEQYF.

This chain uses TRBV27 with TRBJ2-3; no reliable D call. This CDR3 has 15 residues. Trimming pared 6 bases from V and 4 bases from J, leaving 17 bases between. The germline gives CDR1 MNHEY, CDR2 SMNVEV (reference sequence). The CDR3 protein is CASRRLDSPPDTQYF. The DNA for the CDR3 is TGTGCCAGCAGACGACTCGATTCCCCTCCAGATACGCAGTATTTT.

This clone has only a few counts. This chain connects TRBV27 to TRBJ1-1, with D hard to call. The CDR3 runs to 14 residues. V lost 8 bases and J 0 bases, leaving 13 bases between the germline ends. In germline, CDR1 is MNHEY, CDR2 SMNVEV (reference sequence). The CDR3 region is CASGRPPLNTEAFF. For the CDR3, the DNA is TGTGCCAGCGGCCGACCTCCCCTGAACACTGAAGCTTTCTTT.

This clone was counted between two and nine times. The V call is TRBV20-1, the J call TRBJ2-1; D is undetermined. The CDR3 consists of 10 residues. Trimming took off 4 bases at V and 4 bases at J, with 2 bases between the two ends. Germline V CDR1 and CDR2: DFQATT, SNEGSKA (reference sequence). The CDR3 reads CSAKYNEQFF. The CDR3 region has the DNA TGCAGTGCTAAGTACAATGAGCAGTTCTTC.

The CDR3 coding sequence is TGTGCCAGCAGCTTATACGGTGGGGCCAACGTCCTGACTTTC. Translating gives CASSLYGGANVLTF. The chain has TRBV11-3 and TRBJ2-6; D is unclear. Germline CDR1 and CDR2: SGHNT and YENEEA. The V and J ends lost 2 bases and 3 bases respectively, with 5 bases between them. The CDR3 spans 14 residues.